The sequence of this T cell receptor beta chain was determined in a study of cytomegalovirus exposure and HLA in healthy donors. The donors were part of the validation cohort, which consisted of under 150 subjects and was separate from the first cohort of hundreds of subjects. In regard to this clone: Its antigen is unidentified.

General study results and limits: Reports indicated that the classifier achieved high specificity and sensitivity in diagnosing cytomegalovirus status. That first-cohort TCR clusters tended to co-occur in the approximately 110 validation repertoires was found in a later analysis. Cytomegalovirus-associated status was assigned to about 170 TCR beta chains.

Clones were read by immunoSEQ multiplex PCR, and TCRdb kept only the in-frame ones, dropping some. The data hold some 330,000 clones, with roughly 90% observed a single time. Source material: PBMCs. This sequence was found in a woman aged 18 to 35 in good health and CMV-seronegative.

The DNA for the CDR3 is TGCGCCAGCAGCCAACTGGGACTAGCGGGAAACGAGCAGTACTTC. This sequence encodes CASSQLGLAGNEQYF. The rearrangement links TRBV4-1 to TRBJ2-7, with 13 bases aligning to TRBD2. With 2 bases clipped from V and 5 bases from J, the junction kept 3 bases outside the gene matches. The germline V gene has CDR1 MGHRA and CDR2 YSYEKL. The CDR3 totals 15 residues.